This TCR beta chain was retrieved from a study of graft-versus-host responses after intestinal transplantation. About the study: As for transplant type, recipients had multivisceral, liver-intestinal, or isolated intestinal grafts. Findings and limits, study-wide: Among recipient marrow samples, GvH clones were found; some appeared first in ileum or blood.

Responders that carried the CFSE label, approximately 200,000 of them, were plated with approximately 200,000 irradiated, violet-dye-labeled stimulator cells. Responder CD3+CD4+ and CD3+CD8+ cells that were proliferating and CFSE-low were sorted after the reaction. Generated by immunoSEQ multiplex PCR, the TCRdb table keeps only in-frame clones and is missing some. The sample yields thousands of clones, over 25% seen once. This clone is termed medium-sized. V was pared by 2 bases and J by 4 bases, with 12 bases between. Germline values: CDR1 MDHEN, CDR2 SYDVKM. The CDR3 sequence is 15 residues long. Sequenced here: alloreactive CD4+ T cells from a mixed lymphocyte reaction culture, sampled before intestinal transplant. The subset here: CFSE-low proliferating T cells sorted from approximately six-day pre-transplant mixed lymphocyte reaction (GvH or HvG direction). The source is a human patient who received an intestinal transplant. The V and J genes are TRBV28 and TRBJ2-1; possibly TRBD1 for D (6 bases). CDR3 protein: CASSLRDMAYNEQFF. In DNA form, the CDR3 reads TGTGCCAGCAGTTTAAGGGACATGGCGTACAATGAGCAGTTCTTC. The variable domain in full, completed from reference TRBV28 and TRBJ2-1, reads DVKVTQSSRYLVKRTGEKVFLECVQDMDHENMFWYRQDPGLGLRLIYFSYDVKMKEKGDIPEGYSVSREKKERFSLILESASTNQTSMYLCASSLRDMAYNEQFFGPGTRLTVL.